These T cell receptor beta chains were read from a single sample in a study of identical twins. TCRdb independently ran MiXCR on the 5' RACE reads; one entry per CDR3 protein. The sample lists some 570,000 distinct CDR3 sequences, about a fifth occurring once. These records were also assigned to another study, of yellow fever vaccine responses in identical twins.

The sequenced sample consisted of CD4+ T cells sorted from blood. Receptor source: a woman aged 18-35 years in good health. Both conserved end residues are part of each CDR3. A D gene is named only where the DNA matches it firmly. Clone size appears in some rows only: once, few, many, or a class for an expanded clone.

d_call j_call v_call clone_size cdr3_aa cdr3_nt
TRBD2 TRBJ2-7 TRBV27 - CASGTIAGLSYKQYF TGTGCCAGCGGAACCATAGCGGGCCTCTCCTACAAGCAGTACTTC
- TRBJ2-3 TRBV5-1 few CASSSDGYTDTQYF TGCGCCAGCAGCTCGGACGGATACACAGATACGCAGTATTTT
- TRBJ2-1 TRBV3-1 - CASSQAVPNEQFF TGTGCCAGCAGCCAAGCGGTACCGAATGAGCAGTTCTTC
- TRBJ1-6 TRBV2 - CASSVGEGHSPLHF TGTGCCAGCAGTGTGGGGGAGGGACACTCACCCCTCCACTTT
- TRBJ1-1 TRBV5-1 many CASSTGQLNTEAFF TGCGCCAGCAGCACCGGACAGCTGAACACTGAAGCTTTCTTT
- TRBJ2-3 TRBV20-1 few CSADGQTDTQYF TGCAGTGCTGATGGACAGACAGATACGCAGTATTTT
TRBD2 TRBJ2-2 TRBV3-1 few CASSQPGLAENTGELFF TGTGCCAGCAGCCAACCCGGACTAGCGGAGAACACCGGGGAGCTGTTTTTT
- TRBJ2-1 TRBV5-1 - CASSLPELTYNEQFF TGCGCCAGCAGCTTGCCCGAATTAACCTACAATGAGCAGTTCTTC
TRBD2 TRBJ2-1 TRBV29-1 - CSAAIGTSSGDEQFF TGCAGCGCCGCCATCGGGACTAGCTCGGGAGATGAGCAGTTCTTC
- TRBJ2-2 TRBV12-3/TRBV12-4 - CASSFLAGVTGELFF -
TRBD2 TRBJ2-3 TRBV2 few CASSEVPGGAFRDTQYF TGTGCCAGCAGTGAAGTTCCCGGGGGGGCCTTCCGAGATACGCAGTATTTT
- TRBJ1-5 TRBV28 - CASRTGTVSNQPQHF TGTGCCAGCAGAACCGGGACGGTTAGCAATCAGCCCCAGCATTTT
- TRBJ2-2 TRBV12-3/TRBV12-4 - CASSSQRAGELFF TGTGCCAGCAGTTCACAGCGGGCCGGGGAGCTGTTTTTT
- TRBJ1-2 TRBV20-1 - CSASSSGSYGYTF TGCAGTGCTAGCTCTTCAGGATCCTATGGCTACACCTTC
TRBD1 TRBJ1-1 TRBV12-3/TRBV12-4 many CASSPMGQGAGRTEAFF TGTGCCAGCAGTCCAATGGGACAGGGGGCCGGAAGGACTGAAGCTTTCTTT
TRBD1 TRBJ2-7 TRBV12-3/TRBV12-4 - CASGQGGYEQYF TGTGCCAGCGGACAGGGGGGTTACGAGCAGTACTTC
- TRBJ2-7 TRBV7-9 - CASSLGVGGNEQYF TGTGCCAGCAGCTTAGGTGTAGGGGGGAACGAGCAGTACTTC
TRBD1 TRBJ2-4 TRBV11-1 - CASSLFLLDRDGVRAKNIQYF TGTGCCAGCAGCTTATTCTTATTGGACAGGGACGGTGTGAGGGCCAAAAACATTCAGTACTTC
- TRBJ1-2 TRBV12-3/TRBV12-4 many CASSLIGSLYGYTF TGTGCCAGCAGTTTAATCGGCAGCCTCTATGGCTACACCTTC
- TRBJ1-5 TRBV7-9 - CASSLSLSSNQPQHF TGTGCCAGCAGCTTATCCCTGAGCAGCAATCAGCCCCAGCATTTT
TRBD2 TRBJ2-1 TRBV7-9 few CASILAGGGEQFF TGTGCCAGCATCCTAGCGGGAGGGGGTGAGCAGTTCTTC
TRBD2 TRBJ2-3 TRBV20-1 - CSAISGTGTDTQYF TGCAGTGCTATCAGCGGGACGGGCACAGATACGCAGTATTTT
TRBD2 TRBJ2-3 TRBV7-2 - CASSLTGLAGGTDTQYF TGTGCCAGCAGCTTAACAGGACTAGCGGGAGGCACAGATACGCAGTATTTT
- TRBJ2-5 TRBV6-1 few CASGRDNQETQYF TGTGCCAGCGGCCGGGACAACCAAGAGACCCAGTACTTC
TRBD1 TRBJ2-7 TRBV7-3 - CASSLTTGKTYEQYF TGTGCCAGCAGCCTCACGACAGGGAAGACCTACGAGCAGTACTTC
TRBD2 TRBJ2-1 TRBV10-3 few CAISELAGGYNEQFF TGTGCCATCAGTGAACTAGCGGGGGGCTACAATGAGCAGTTCTTC
- TRBJ2-2 TRBV28 - CASSLSPPTGRGELFF TGTGCCAGCAGTTTATCCCCTCCAACTGGGAGGGGGGAGCTGTTTTTT
- TRBJ1-1 TRBV20-1 many CSARDGRVNTEAFF TGCAGTGCTAGAGATGGCAGGGTGAACACTGAAGCTTTCTTT
TRBD2 TRBJ2-3 TRBV12-3/TRBV12-4 - CASTLAGGPTDTQYF TGTGCCAGCACCTTAGCGGGGGGACCCACAGATACGCAGTATTTT
- TRBJ2-1 TRBV6-1 - CATMRGTSRNEQFF TGTGCCACCATGAGGGGGACATCCCGCAATGAGCAGTTCTTC
TRBD2 TRBJ2-1 TRBV4-1 - CASSRDSGGLGEQFF TGCGCCAGCAGCCGCGATAGCGGGGGCTTGGGTGAGCAGTTCTTC
- TRBJ1-5 TRBV13 few CASSSAREFSGNQPQHF TGTGCCAGCAGCTCAGCCAGGGAATTCAGTGGCAATCAGCCCCAGCATTTT
TRBD2 TRBJ2-1 TRBV11-1 few CASSLVAGIGLVGFDEQFF TGTGCCAGCAGCTTAGTAGCAGGGATTGGACTAGTTGGGTTTGATGAGCAGTTCTTC
TRBD2 TRBJ2-3 TRBV5-1 few CASSQVVAGVTDTQYF TGCGCCAGCAGCCAAGTCGTGGCGGGAGTCACAGATACGCAGTATTTT
- TRBJ2-5 TRBV3-1 - CASSQGNQPEETQYF TGTGCCAGCAGCCAAGGTAACCAACCAGAAGAGACCCAGTACTTC
TRBD2 TRBJ2-1 TRBV6-1 few CASSELSVVLGLAANEQFF TGTGCCAGCAGTGAACTGTCTGTAGTTCTCGGACTAGCGGCCAATGAGCAGTTCTTC